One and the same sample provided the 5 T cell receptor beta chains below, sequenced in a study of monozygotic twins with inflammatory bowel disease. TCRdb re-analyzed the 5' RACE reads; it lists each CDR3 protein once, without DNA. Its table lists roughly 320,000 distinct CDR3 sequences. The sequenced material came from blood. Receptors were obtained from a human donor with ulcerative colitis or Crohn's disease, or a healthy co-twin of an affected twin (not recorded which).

CDR3 in amino acids: CSARAGGIYNEQFF. The rearrangement links TRBV20-1 to TRBJ2-1; TCRdb designates TRBD2, a call that cannot be tested without DNA. Germline lookup yields CDR1 DFQATT and CDR2 SNEGSKA (reference sequence). The length of the CDR3 is 14 residues.

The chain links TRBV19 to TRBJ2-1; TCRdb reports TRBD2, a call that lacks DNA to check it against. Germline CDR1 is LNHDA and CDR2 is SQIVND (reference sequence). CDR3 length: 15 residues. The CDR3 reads CASSIRGGSYNEQFF.

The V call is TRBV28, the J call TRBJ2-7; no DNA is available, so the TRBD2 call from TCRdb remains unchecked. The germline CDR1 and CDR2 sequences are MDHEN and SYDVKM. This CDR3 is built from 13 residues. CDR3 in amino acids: CAALEGGGYEQYF.

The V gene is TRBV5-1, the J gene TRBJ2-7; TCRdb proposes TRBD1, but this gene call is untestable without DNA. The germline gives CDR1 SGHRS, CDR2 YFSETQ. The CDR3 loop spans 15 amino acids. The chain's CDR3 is CASSPMGGTSYEQYF.

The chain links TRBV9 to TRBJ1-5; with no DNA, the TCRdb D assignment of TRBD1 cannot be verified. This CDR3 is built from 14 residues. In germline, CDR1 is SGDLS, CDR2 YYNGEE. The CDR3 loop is CASSKQGAGWPQHF.